One and the same sample provided the 3 T cell receptor beta chains below, sequenced in a study of CXCR3-negative and CXCR3-positive naive CD8 T cells. No antigen has been assigned to these receptors. General observations from the study: In CXCR3-positive naive cells, the TRB CDR3s were more hydrophobic than in CXCR3-negative naive cells.

UMI-labeled 5' RACE yielded the TRB cDNA libraries. TCRdb reanalyzed the 5' RACE reads and collapses them to one entry per CDR3 protein, without DNA. This sample's table reports around 84,000 distinct CDR3 sequences. The sequencing sample was made of naive CXCR3+ CD8+ T cells from blood. Subset here: CD45RO-CCR7+CD27+CD95- naive CD8+ T cells expressing CXCR3 (TNR3+). Receptors were obtained from a human donor in good health. Some clones in this sample may be carry-over from other donors' samples.

The chain uses TRBV5-1 and TRBJ1-2; TCRdb reports TRBD1, a call that lacks DNA to check it against. This CDR3 has 14 amino acids. The V gene's germline CDR1 is SGHRS and CDR2 YFSETQ. The chain's CDR3 is CASSLVAREYGYTF.

J is TRBJ1-1 and V is TRBV27; TCRdb lists TRBD1, though no DNA is available to test this call. Germline values: CDR1 MNHEY, CDR2 SMNVEV (reference sequence). The CDR3 is made up of 14 amino acids. The CDR3: CASSISQGISEAFF.

The chain links TRBV5-1 to TRBJ2-1; TCRdb lists TRBD2, though no DNA is available to test this call. The germline gives CDR1 SGHRS, CDR2 YFSETQ. This CDR3 has 15 amino acids. CDR3 residues: CASSPRDEGRDEQFF.